The entry that follows covers one T cell receptor beta chain sequence. Its antigen remains unknown. This sample is part of a study of CD8 T cells in Susac syndrome. Study findings and constraints: The study conceded that its TCR sequencing and HLA analysis involved relatively few individuals.

With random hexamers, roughly 0.45 to 1 ug RNA was reverse transcribed. TCRdb redid the calling of the immunoSEQ multiplex PCR reads with MiXCR, one entry per CDR3 protein. Of 120,000 to 150,000 distinct CDR3 sequences listed, 94% are singletons. The source of this sequence is a human donor in good health. Input material: CD8+ T cells from PBMCs.

CDR3 in amino acids: CASSLGLAVTSTDTQYF. The CDR3 region has the DNA TGTGCCAGCAGCTTAGGACTAGCGGTAACTAGCACAGATACGCAGTATTTT. This chain connects TRBV7-2 to TRBJ2-3; TRBD2 matches at 9 bases. V shed 1 base and J 0 bases; nucleotides not matched to a gene: 5. CDR1 and CDR2 (germline): SGHTA, FQGNSA. CDR3 size: 17 residues.